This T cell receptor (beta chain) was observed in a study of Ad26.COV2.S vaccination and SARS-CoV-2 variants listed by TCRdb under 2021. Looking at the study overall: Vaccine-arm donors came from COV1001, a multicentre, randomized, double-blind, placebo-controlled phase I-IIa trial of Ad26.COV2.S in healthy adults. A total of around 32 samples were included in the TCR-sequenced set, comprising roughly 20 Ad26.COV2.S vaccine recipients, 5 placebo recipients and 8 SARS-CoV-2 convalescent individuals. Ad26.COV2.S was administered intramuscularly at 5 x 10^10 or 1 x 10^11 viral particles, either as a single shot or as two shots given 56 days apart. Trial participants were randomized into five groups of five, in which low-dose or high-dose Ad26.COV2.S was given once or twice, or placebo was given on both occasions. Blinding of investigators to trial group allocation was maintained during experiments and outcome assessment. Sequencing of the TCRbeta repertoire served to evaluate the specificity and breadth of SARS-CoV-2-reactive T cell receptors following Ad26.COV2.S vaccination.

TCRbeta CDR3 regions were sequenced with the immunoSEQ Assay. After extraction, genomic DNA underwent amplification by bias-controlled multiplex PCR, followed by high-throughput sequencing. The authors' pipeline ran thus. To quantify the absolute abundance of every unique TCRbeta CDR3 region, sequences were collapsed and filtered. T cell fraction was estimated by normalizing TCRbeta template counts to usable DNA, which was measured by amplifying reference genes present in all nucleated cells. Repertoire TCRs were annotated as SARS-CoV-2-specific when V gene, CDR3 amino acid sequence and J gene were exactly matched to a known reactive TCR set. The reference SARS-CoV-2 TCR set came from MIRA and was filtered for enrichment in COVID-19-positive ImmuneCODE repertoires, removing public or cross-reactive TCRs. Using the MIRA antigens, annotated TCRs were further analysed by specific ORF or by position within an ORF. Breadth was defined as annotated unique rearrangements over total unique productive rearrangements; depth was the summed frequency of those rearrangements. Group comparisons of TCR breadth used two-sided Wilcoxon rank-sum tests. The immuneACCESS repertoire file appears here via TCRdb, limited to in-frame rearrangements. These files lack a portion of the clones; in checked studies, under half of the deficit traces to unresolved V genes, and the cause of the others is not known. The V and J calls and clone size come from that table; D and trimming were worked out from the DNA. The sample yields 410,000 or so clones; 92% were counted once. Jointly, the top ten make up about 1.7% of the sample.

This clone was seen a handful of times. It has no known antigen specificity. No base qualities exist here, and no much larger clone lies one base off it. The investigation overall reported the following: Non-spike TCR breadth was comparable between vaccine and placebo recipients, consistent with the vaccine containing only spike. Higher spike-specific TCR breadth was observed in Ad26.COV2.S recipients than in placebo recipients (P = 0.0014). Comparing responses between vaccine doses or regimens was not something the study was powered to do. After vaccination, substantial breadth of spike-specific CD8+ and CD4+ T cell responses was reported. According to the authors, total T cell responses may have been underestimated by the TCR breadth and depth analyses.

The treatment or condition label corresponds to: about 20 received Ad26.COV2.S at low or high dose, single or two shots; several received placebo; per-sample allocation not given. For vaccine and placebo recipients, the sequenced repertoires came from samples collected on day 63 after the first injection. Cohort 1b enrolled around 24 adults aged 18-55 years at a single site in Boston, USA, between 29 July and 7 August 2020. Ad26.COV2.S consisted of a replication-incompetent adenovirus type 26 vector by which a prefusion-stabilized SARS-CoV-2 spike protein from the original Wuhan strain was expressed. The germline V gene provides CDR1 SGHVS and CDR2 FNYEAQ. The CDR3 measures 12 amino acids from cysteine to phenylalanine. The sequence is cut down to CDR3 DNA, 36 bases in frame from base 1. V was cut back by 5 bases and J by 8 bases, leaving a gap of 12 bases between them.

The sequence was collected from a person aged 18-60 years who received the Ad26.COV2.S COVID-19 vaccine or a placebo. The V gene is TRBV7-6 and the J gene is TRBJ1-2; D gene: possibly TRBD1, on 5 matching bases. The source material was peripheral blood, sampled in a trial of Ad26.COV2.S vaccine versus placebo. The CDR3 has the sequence CASSAQGYGYTF. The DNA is TGTGCCAGCAGCGCCCAGGGTTACGGCTACACCTTC.